The 3 T cell receptor beta chains listed next were all sequenced from one sample in a study of cytomegalovirus exposure and HLA in healthy donors. The PCR employed 60 Vbeta primers together with 13 Jbeta primers. Assay: immunoSEQ multiplex PCR; the TCRdb copy retains only in-frame clones and omits some. Among 200,000 to 300,000 clones listed, roughly four fifths were seen once. Sequencing was carried out using PBMCs. The receptors here all came from a woman aged 60-75 years in good health and CMV-seropositive.

In this sample, this clone turned up once. This chain uses TRBV27 with TRBJ2-5, with 11 bases identical to TRBD1. V was clipped by 6 bases and J by 4 bases; unmatched bases: 1. The CDR3 runs 13 residues. In germline, CDR1 is MNHEY, CDR2 SMNVEV (reference sequence). The CDR3 nucleotides read TGTGCCAGCAGGGACAGGGGGCCAGAGACCCAGTACTTC. It is translated as CASRDRGPETQYF.

This clone was seen a few times. The chain is built from TRBV11-2 and TRBJ2-5, with 13 bases matching TRBD2. CDR3 length equals 15 residues. Germline CDR1 and CDR2: SGHAT and FQNNGV. Germline trimming cut 6 bases from V and 12 bases from J; bases unmatched to any gene: 13. The CDR3 nucleotides read TGTGCCAGCAGTTCTACTAGCGGGAGGGCCGCTCATAAGTACTTC. It specifies CASSSTSGRAAHKYF.

This rearrangement joins TRBV27 to TRBJ2-1, with 11 bases identical to TRBD1. CDR3 size: 14 residues. Losses at the gene ends were 5 bases for V and 4 bases for J; bases not matched to a gene: 1. Germline CDR1 MNHEY, CDR2 SMNVEV (reference sequence). CDR3 coding DNA: TGTGCCAGCAGTCGGGACAGGGGGTACAATGAGCAGTTCTTC. The encoded protein is CASSRDRGYNEQFF.